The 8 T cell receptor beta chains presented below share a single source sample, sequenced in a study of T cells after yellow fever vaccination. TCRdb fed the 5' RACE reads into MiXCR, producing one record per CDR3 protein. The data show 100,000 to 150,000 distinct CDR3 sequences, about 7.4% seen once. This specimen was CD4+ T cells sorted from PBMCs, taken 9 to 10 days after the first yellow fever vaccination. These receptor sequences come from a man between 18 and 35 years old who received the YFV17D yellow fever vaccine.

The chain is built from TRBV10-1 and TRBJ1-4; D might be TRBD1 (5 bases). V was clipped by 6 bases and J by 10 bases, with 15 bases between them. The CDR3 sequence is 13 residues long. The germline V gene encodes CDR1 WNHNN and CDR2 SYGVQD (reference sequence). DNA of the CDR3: TGCGCCAGCAGCACCGGGACCTCGGGAAAACTGTTTTTT. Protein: CASSTGTSGKLFF.

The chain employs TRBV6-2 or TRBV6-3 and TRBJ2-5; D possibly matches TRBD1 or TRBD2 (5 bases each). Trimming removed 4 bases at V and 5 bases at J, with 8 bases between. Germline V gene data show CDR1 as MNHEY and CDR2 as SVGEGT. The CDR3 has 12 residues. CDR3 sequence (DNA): TGTGCCAGCAGTTGGGGGAATGAGACCCAGTACTTC. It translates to CASSWGNETQYF.

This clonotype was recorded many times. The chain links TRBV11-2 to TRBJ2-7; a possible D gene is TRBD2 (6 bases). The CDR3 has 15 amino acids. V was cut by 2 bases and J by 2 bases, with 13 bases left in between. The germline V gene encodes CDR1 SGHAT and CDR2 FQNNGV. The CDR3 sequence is CASSLSRGSTYEQYV. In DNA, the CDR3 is TGTGCCAGCAGCTTATCGCGGGGATCGACCTACGAGCAGTACGTC.

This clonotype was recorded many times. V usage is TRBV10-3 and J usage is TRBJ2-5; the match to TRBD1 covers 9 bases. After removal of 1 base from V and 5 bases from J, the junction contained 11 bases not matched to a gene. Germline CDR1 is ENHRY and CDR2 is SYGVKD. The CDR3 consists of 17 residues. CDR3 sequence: CAISELGLDRGVETQYF. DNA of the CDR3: TGTGCCATCAGTGAGTTGGGTTTGGACAGGGGAGTGGAGACCCAGTACTTC.

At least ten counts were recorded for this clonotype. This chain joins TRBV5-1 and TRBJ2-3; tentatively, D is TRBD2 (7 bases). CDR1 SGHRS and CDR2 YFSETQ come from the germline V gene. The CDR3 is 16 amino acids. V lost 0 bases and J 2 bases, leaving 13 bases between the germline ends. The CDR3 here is CASSLGGGFPTDTQYF. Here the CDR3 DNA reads TGCGCCAGCAGCTTGGGCGGGGGCTTCCCCACAGATACGCAGTATTTT.

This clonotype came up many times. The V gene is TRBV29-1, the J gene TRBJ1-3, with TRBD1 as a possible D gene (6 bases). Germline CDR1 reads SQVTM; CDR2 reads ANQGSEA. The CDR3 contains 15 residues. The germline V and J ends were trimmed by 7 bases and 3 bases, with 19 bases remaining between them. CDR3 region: CSAEREQGFGNTIYF. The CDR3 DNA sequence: TGCAGCGCTGAGAGGGAACAGGGTTTTGGAAACACCATATATTTT.

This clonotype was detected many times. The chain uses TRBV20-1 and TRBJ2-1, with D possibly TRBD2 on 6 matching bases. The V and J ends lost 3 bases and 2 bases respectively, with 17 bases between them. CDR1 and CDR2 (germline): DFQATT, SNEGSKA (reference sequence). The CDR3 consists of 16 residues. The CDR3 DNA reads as TGCAGTGCTAGGGTTCCCTTGGAGGGGCCCTACAATGAGCAGTTCTTC. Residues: CSARVPLEGPYNEQFF.

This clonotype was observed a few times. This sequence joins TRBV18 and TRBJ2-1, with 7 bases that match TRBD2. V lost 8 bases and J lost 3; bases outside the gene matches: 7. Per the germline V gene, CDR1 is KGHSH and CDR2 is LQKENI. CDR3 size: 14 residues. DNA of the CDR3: TGTGCCAGCCGGGGGGATCTGGGCTACAATGAGCAGTTCTTC. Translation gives CASRGDLGYNEQFF.